Listed below are T cell receptor beta chains from one sample, sequenced in a study of shared clonotypes between healthy human individuals. Profiled with immunoSEQ multiplex PCR; TCRdb holds only in-frame clones, not every one. The table has about 1.4 million clones, 95% to 97% seen once. Sequencing was performed on naive CD4+ T cells sorted from blood. The receptor source for this set is a man aged 30 to 45 in good health. CDR3s include the opening cysteine and the closing phenylalanine or tryptophan. A D gene is named only where the DNA matches it firmly. Part of the rows lack a size; the others show once, few, many or a class for expanded clones.

j_gene	d_gene	abundance	v_gene	CDR3nt	CDR3aa
TRBJ2-7	TRBD2	.	TRBV5-1	TGCGCCAGCAGCTTGGGACTAGCGGGAGGCGAGCAGTACTTC	CASSLGLAGGEQYF
TRBJ2-3	.	.	TRBV5-6	TGTGCCAGCAGCTTGGTTACGACGTCCACAGATACGCAGTATTTT	CASSLVTTSTDTQYF
TRBJ2-7	TRBD1	.	TRBV12-5	TGTGCTAGTGGTTTGGCGACAGGGGGCAGGTCCTACGAGCAGTACTTC	CASGLATGGRSYEQYF
TRBJ2-3	.	.	TRBV5-4	TGTGCCAGCAGCTGGGAACTAGCAGGGCGGTCTACGCAGTATTTT	CASSWELAGRSTQYF
TRBJ2-1	.	.	TRBV28	TGTGCCAGCAGTTTATCCAGGGTCACCATGTCAGGGCAGTTCTTC	CASSLSRVTMSGQFF
TRBJ1-5	.	.	TRBV18	TGTGCCAGCTCACCAGGGGGAGGGAATCAGCCCCAGCATTTT	CASSPGGGNQPQHF
TRBJ2-3	.	.	TRBV7-8	TGTGCCAGCAGCTTAGGCGGTCGCTTCACAGATACGCAGTATTTT	CASSLGGRFTDTQYF
TRBJ1-5	.	.	TRBV28	TGTGCCAGCCAGCACAAGGAGGGTTCTCAGCCCCAGCATTTT	CASQHKEGSQPQHF
TRBJ2-2	.	.	TRBV5-8	TGTGCCAGCAGCTTGGAGGCAAACACCGGGGAGCTGTTTTTT	CASSLEANTGELFF
TRBJ1-5	.	.	TRBV2	TGTGCCAGCACCCAAAGGGGCGGGGGGAATCAGCCCCAGCATTTT	CASTQRGGGNQPQHF
TRBJ1-1	.	once	TRBV28	TGTGCCAGCAGTGTAGGGGCAGAAAACACTGAAGCTTTCTTT	CASSVGAENTEAFF
TRBJ2-2	.	once	TRBV5-8	TGTGCCAGCAGCCCAGGGTACTCCGGGGAGCTGTTTTTT	CASSPGYSGELFF
TRBJ1-2	.	.	TRBV7-8	TGTGCCAGCAGCCCAGGGGTCTATGGCTACACCTTC	CASSPGVYGYTF
TRBJ2-7	.	.	TRBV19	TGTGCCAGTAGTATAATGCCAGGTAGCGTCAGGAACGAGCAGTACTTC	CASSIMPGSVRNEQYF
TRBJ1-3	.	.	TRBV7-9	TGTGCCAGCAGCTTAAGCCAGGGTGAAAACACCATATATTTT	CASSLSQGENTIYF
TRBJ2-3	.	.	TRBV7-9	TGTGCCAGCAGCTTGACTAGTCCCACAGATACGCAGTATTTT	CASSLTSPTDTQYF
TRBJ2-3	TRBD2	.	TRBV5-1	TGCGCCAGCAGCCGTGGGACTAGCGGGACTTCAGATACGCAGTATTTT	CASSRGTSGTSDTQYF
TRBJ2-7	.	.	TRBV19	TGTGCCAGTAGGAGGACTAAGGAAAACGAGCAGTACTTC	CASRRTKENEQYF
TRBJ1-5	TRBD1	.	TRBV7-2	TGTGCCAGCAGCCCAGTCGGGACAGGGGTTGGTCAGCCCCAGCATTTT	CASSPVGTGVGQPQHF
TRBJ2-1	.	.	TRBV27	TGTGCCAGCAGTTTACAGGGGCCTACCTACAATGAGCAGTTCTTC	CASSLQGPTYNEQFF
TRBJ2-3	TRBD2	.	TRBV18	TGTGCCAGCTCACCTCAACTAGCGGGAGTTACAGATACGCAGTATTTT	CASSPQLAGVTDTQYF
TRBJ2-2	TRBD1	.	TRBV5-4	TGTGCCAGCAATAGAGACAGGGTGAACACCGGGGAGCTGTTTTTT	CASNRDRVNTGELFF
TRBJ2-1	TRBD2	once	TRBV28	TGTGCCAGCCGTCCGGGAGTTAGCGGGAGGCCCCTGGACAATGAGCAGTTCTTC	CASRPGVSGRPLDNEQFF
TRBJ1-1	TRBD1	.	TRBV27	TGTGCCAGCAGTTTAGGACAGGAAATGAACACTGAAGCTTTCTTT	CASSLGQEMNTEAFF
TRBJ1-2	TRBD1	.	TRBV27	TGTGCCAGCAGTTTATCACCGACAGGGAACTATGGCTACACCTTC	CASSLSPTGNYGYTF
TRBJ2-4	.	.	TRBV6-1	TGTGCCAGCAGTGACCATGCAGGGACGGCTGTTCAAATACAAAAAAACATTCAGTACTTC	CASSDHAGTAVQIQKNIQYF
TRBJ2-3	.	once	TRBV6-4	TGTGCCATCAGCGTCAACACAGATACGCAGTATTTT	CAISVNTDTQYF
TRBJ2-1	TRBD2	.	TRBV5-1	TGCGCCAGCAGCTTGGTACCAGCGGGAGACAGTGAGCAGTTCTTC	CASSLVPAGDSEQFF
TRBJ1-2	.	.	TRBV19	TGTGCCAGTCGCAGAGGGGGGCAGTTAGCTAACTATGGCTACACCTTC	CASRRGGQLANYGYTF
TRBJ2-2	TRBD2	.	TRBV5-1	TGCGCCAGCAGCCCGGGACGGGGGACTAGCGGGAGGGCCACCGGGGAGCTGTTTTTT	CASSPGRGTSGRATGELFF
TRBJ2-5	TRBD2	.	TRBV5-1	TGCGCCAGCAGCTTGGAGGCTAGCGGGAGGAAAGAGACCCAGTACTTC	CASSLEASGRKETQYF
TRBJ2-2	TRBD1	.	TRBV19	TGTGCCAGTAGTAGGGGACAGGGGAGGACCGGGGAGCTGTTTTTT	CASSRGQGRTGELFF
TRBJ2-5	TRBD1	.	TRBV5-1	TGCGCCAGCAGCTTGTCCCCCACGGGACAGGGAGCCGGAGAGACCCAGTACTTC	CASSLSPTGQGAGETQYF
TRBJ2-3	TRBD1	.	TRBV5-5	TGTGCCAGCAGCTACGGGACAGTCACAGATACGCAGTATTTT	CASSYGTVTDTQYF
TRBJ1-4	.	.	TRBV7-7	TGTGCTAGCAGCTTAAAAGTACAGCCAGGGCCGGGCGAAAAACTGTTTTTT	CASSLKVQPGPGEKLFF
TRBJ2-4	.	.	TRBV5-5	TGTGCCAGCAGCTTGGTTCGCCTAGCCAAAAACATTCAGTACTTC	CASSLVRLAKNIQYF
TRBJ2-5	.	.	TRBV7-9	TGTGCTATTGTGGTGGGCGGGGACCAGTACTTC	CAIVVGGDQYF
TRBJ1-4	.	.	TRBV19	TGTGCCAGTAGTATGGGACTTACGGGAAGTAAACTGTTTTTT	CASSMGLTGSKLFF
TRBJ2-7	TRBD2	.	TRBV11-2	TGTGCCAGCAGCTTAGTGGGGGGGATTACAACGGGCCTCGAGCAGTACTTC	CASSLVGGITTGLEQYF
TRBJ1-5	.	.	TRBV5-8	TGTGCCAGCAGCTTGCGAAGGCAGCCCCAGCATTTT	CASSLRRQPQHF
TRBJ2-1	TRBD2	.	TRBV2	TGTGCCAGCACTAGCGGGAGTTGGAACAATGAGCAGTTCTTC	CASTSGSWNNEQFF
TRBJ2-5	.	.	TRBV7-2	TGTGCCAGCAGCCCCCGGACGGGACGCCCGGGGACCCAGTACTTC	CASSPRTGRPGTQYF
TRBJ2-1	TRBD2	.	TRBV10-3	TGTGCCATCAGTGGCCCCAGGACTAGCGCGAGCTCCTACAATGAGCAGTTCTTC	CAISGPRTSASSYNEQFF
TRBJ2-7	.	.	TRBV19	TGTGCCAGTAGTATAGGGGTCGGGATAAGGGAGCAGTACTTC	CASSIGVGIREQYF
TRBJ2-2	.	.	TRBV15	TGTGCCACCAGCGGTACAGGAGGGACCTACACCGGGGAGCTGTTTTTT	CATSGTGGTYTGELFF
TRBJ2-1	TRBD1	once	TRBV7-8	TGTGCCAGCAGCCAGAAAGACAGGGCCAATGAGCAGTTCTTC	CASSQKDRANEQFF